These T cell receptor beta chains were read from a single sample in a study of T cell responses to AZD1222 COVID-19 vaccine. Method: immunoSEQ multiplex PCR; TCRdb's copy keeps in-frame clones and lacks some. This table has hundreds of thousands of clones, 90% to 95% appearing once. Sequencing used peripheral blood, obtained on day 0 of MenACWY control vaccination. These receptor sequences come from an adult in good health. Each CDR3 is given with its conserved first and last residue. The D gene is left open where the match is weak. Some rows have no size entry. The others give once, few or many, or a class for an expanded clone.

D gene: TRBD1
clone size: .
V gene: TRBV19
J gene: TRBJ1-1
CDR3 protein: CASSIDRTGRALEAFF
CDR3 DNA: TGTGCCAGTAGTATAGATCGGACAGGGAGGGCCCTGGAAGCTTTCTTT

D gene: TRBD1
clone size: .
V gene: TRBV6-1
J gene: TRBJ1-2
CDR3 protein: CASSEAGQGYGYTF
CDR3 DNA: TGTGCCAGCAGTGAAGCGGGACAGGGCTATGGCTACACCTTC

D gene: .
clone size: .
V gene: TRBV5-4
J gene: TRBJ2-1
CDR3 protein: CASSSGENYNEQFF
CDR3 DNA: TGTGCCAGCAGCTCGGGGGAGAACTACAATGAGCAGTTCTTC

D gene: .
clone size: .
V gene: TRBV12-5
J gene: TRBJ2-1
CDR3 protein: CASGLVGFNEQFF
CDR3 DNA: TGTGCTAGTGGTTTGGTAGGGTTCAATGAGCAGTTCTTC

D gene: TRBD1
clone size: .
V gene: TRBV19
J gene: TRBJ1-2
CDR3 protein: CASTPRQGLYGYTF
CDR3 DNA: TGTGCCAGTACCCCCCGACAGGGCCTCTATGGCTACACCTTC

D gene: TRBD2
clone size: .
V gene: TRBV30
J gene: TRBJ2-3
CDR3 protein: CAHTHSGLRTDTQYF
CDR3 DNA: TGTGCCCATACTCATAGCGGGCTCCGCACAGATACGCAGTATTTT

D gene: .
clone size: .
V gene: TRBV2
J gene: TRBJ1-5
CDR3 protein: CASSHRERQPQHF
CDR3 DNA: TGTGCCAGCAGTCACAGGGAACGGCAGCCCCAGCATTTT

D gene: TRBD1
clone size: .
V gene: TRBV19
J gene: TRBJ2-5
CDR3 protein: CASSDLGQGETQYF
CDR3 DNA: TGTGCCAGTAGTGATCTCGGACAGGGGGAGACCCAGTACTTC

D gene: .
clone size: .
V gene: TRBV7-9
J gene: TRBJ1-5
CDR3 protein: CASSFTTGPNQPQHF
CDR3 DNA: TGTGCCAGCAGCTTTACTACAGGGCCCAATCAGCCCCAGCATTTT

D gene: .
clone size: .
V gene: TRBV9
J gene: TRBJ1-3
CDR3 protein: CASSVNSGNTIYF
CDR3 DNA: TGTGCCAGCAGCGTAAATTCTGGAAACACCATATATTTT

D gene: .
clone size: .
V gene: TRBV18
J gene: TRBJ1-1
CDR3 protein: CASSRTDNTEAFF
CDR3 DNA: TGTGCCAGCTCGCGAACCGACAACACTGAAGCTTTCTTT

D gene: .
clone size: once
V gene: TRBV27
J gene: TRBJ1-1
CDR3 protein: CASSLSNLNTEAFF
CDR3 DNA: TGTGCCAGCAGTTTATCCAACCTGAACACTGAAGCTTTCTTT

D gene: TRBD1
clone size: .
V gene: TRBV5-1
J gene: TRBJ1-4
CDR3 protein: CASSFRQGVGEKLFF
CDR3 DNA: TGCGCCAGCAGCTTCAGACAGGGAGTTGGTGAAAAACTGTTTTTT

D gene: .
clone size: .
V gene: TRBV3-1/TRBV3-2
J gene: TRBJ1-5
CDR3 protein: CASSETDSNQPQHF
CDR3 DNA: TGTGCCAGCAGCGAGACAGATAGCAATCAGCCCCAGCATTTT

D gene: TRBD2
clone size: .
V gene: TRBV6-5
J gene: TRBJ2-1
CDR3 protein: CASSRAGAPYNEQFF
CDR3 DNA: TGTGCCAGCAGCCGAGCGGGGGCCCCCTACAATGAGCAGTTCTTC

D gene: TRBD1
clone size: few
V gene: TRBV19
J gene: TRBJ1-5
CDR3 protein: CASSGTALYSNQPQHF
CDR3 DNA: TGTGCCAGTAGCGGGACAGCCCTCTATAGCAATCAGCCCCAGCATTTT

D gene: .
clone size: .
V gene: TRBV4-2
J gene: TRBJ1-1
CDR3 protein: CASSQDPPPRSAEAFF
CDR3 DNA: TGTGCCAGCAGCCAAGATCCCCCGCCCCGGTCAGCTGAAGCTTTCTTT

D gene: .
clone size: .
V gene: TRBV6-5
J gene: TRBJ1-4
CDR3 protein: CASSSNDLTNEKLFF
CDR3 DNA: TGTGCCAGCAGTTCCAATGACCTGACTAATGAAAAACTGTTTTTT

D gene: .
clone size: .
V gene: TRBV10-3
J gene: TRBJ2-7
CDR3 protein: CAISESSGSGSYEQYF
CDR3 DNA: TGTGCCATCAGTGAGTCGTCGGGGTCGGGATCCTACGAGCAGTACTTC

D gene: .
clone size: .
V gene: TRBV3-1/TRBV3-2
J gene: TRBJ2-2
CDR3 protein: CASSQEGTRTGELFF
CDR3 DNA: TGTGCCAGCAGCCAAGAAGGGACACGCACCGGGGAGCTGTTTTTT

D gene: .
clone size: .
V gene: TRBV7-2
J gene: TRBJ1-1
CDR3 protein: CASSYEPPNTEAFF
CDR3 DNA: TGTGCCAGCAGCTACGAACCACCAAACACTGAAGCTTTCTTT

D gene: .
clone size: .
V gene: TRBV30
J gene: TRBJ1-5
CDR3 protein: CALQSWSNQPQHF
CDR3 DNA: TGTGCCCTTCAGAGTTGGAGCAATCAGCCCCAGCATTTT

D gene: .
clone size: .
V gene: TRBV5-1
J gene: TRBJ2-2
CDR3 protein: CASNPNTGELFF
CDR3 DNA: TGCGCCAGCAACCCGAACACCGGGGAGCTGTTTTTT

D gene: TRBD1
clone size: .
V gene: TRBV3-1/TRBV3-2
J gene: TRBJ2-2
CDR3 protein: CASSLQGRDTGELFF
CDR3 DNA: TGTGCCAGCAGCCTACAGGGGCGCGACACCGGGGAGCTGTTTTTT

D gene: .
clone size: .
V gene: TRBV6-4
J gene: TRBJ2-3
CDR3 protein: CASSGQLGTQYF
CDR3 DNA: TGTGCCAGCAGTGGCCAGCTGGGGACGCAGTATTTT

D gene: .
clone size: .
V gene: TRBV2
J gene: TRBJ1-2
CDR3 protein: CASRGNGPLPYGYTF
CDR3 DNA: TGTGCCAGCAGGGGTAACGGACCGTTGCCCTATGGCTACACCTTC

D gene: .
clone size: .
V gene: TRBV27
J gene: TRBJ1-4
CDR3 protein: CASSFMTNEKLFF
CDR3 DNA: TGTGCCAGCAGTTTTATGACTAATGAAAAACTGTTTTTT

D gene: TRBD1
clone size: .
V gene: TRBV7-9
J gene: TRBJ1-1
CDR3 protein: CASSSPRTGGENTEAFF
CDR3 DNA: TGTGCCAGCAGCTCTCCACGGACAGGGGGCGAGAACACTGAAGCTTTCTTT

D gene: .
clone size: .
V gene: TRBV18
J gene: TRBJ1-5
CDR3 protein: CASSPEGGARQPQHF
CDR3 DNA: TGTGCCAGCTCGCCAGAGGGGGGGGCTCGACAGCCCCAGCATTTT

D gene: .
clone size: .
V gene: TRBV5-5
J gene: TRBJ1-2
CDR3 protein: CASSLRRVGGYTF
CDR3 DNA: TGTGCCAGCAGCTTGAGGCGCGTTGGTGGCTACACCTTC

D gene: TRBD1
clone size: .
V gene: TRBV4-1
J gene: TRBJ2-7
CDR3 protein: CASSSDRGGYEQYF
CDR3 DNA: TGCGCCAGCAGTTCGGACAGGGGGGGATACGAGCAGTACTTC

D gene: TRBD2
clone size: .
V gene: TRBV11-2
J gene: TRBJ2-4
CDR3 protein: CASSSFQGGFQYF
CDR3 DNA: TGTGCCAGCAGCTCGTTCCAGGGAGGGTTTCAGTACTTC

D gene: TRBD1
clone size: .
V gene: TRBV5-1
J gene: TRBJ2-7
CDR3 protein: CASSLPGTGGLYEQYF
CDR3 DNA: TGCGCCAGCAGCCTACCCGGGACAGGGGGGTTATACGAGCAGTACTTC

D gene: TRBD2
clone size: .
V gene: TRBV5-6
J gene: TRBJ2-5
CDR3 protein: CASSSRGGGGTETQYF
CDR3 DNA: TGTGCCAGCAGCTCCCGGGGGGGCGGAGGTACAGAGACCCAGTACTTC

D gene: .
clone size: .
V gene: TRBV12-3/TRBV12-4
J gene: TRBJ1-1
CDR3 protein: CASSPTRNTEAFF
CDR3 DNA: TGTGCCAGCAGCCCCACTCGGAACACTGAAGCTTTCTTT

D gene: .
clone size: once
V gene: TRBV19
J gene: TRBJ1-5
CDR3 protein: CASSIERLGNQPQHF
CDR3 DNA: TGTGCCAGTAGTATAGAACGGTTGGGCAATCAGCCCCAGCATTTT

D gene: TRBD2
clone size: .
V gene: TRBV28
J gene: TRBJ2-7
CDR3 protein: CASRVGGDSYEQYF
CDR3 DNA: TGTGCCAGCCGGGTGGGGGGGGACTCCTACGAGCAGTACTTC

D gene: TRBD1
clone size: .
V gene: TRBV3-1/TRBV3-2
J gene: TRBJ1-1
CDR3 protein: CASSRGQANTEAFF
CDR3 DNA: TGTGCCAGCAGCCGCGGACAGGCTAACACTGAAGCTTTCTTT

D gene: .
clone size: .
V gene: TRBV4-1
J gene: TRBJ2-1
CDR3 protein: CASSHLTAANEQFF
CDR3 DNA: TGCGCCAGCAGCCATCTGACAGCCGCCAATGAGCAGTTCTTC

D gene: TRBD1
clone size: .
V gene: TRBV28
J gene: TRBJ1-4
CDR3 protein: CASREQGGTNEKLFF
CDR3 DNA: TGTGCCAGCAGAGAACAGGGGGGGACTAATGAAAAACTGTTTTTT

D gene: .
clone size: few
V gene: TRBV5-1
J gene: TRBJ1-1
CDR3 protein: CASSLEGLTEAFF
CDR3 DNA: TGCGCCAGCAGCTTGGAGGGGCTAACTGAAGCTTTCTTT

D gene: .
clone size: .
V gene: TRBV18
J gene: TRBJ2-1
CDR3 protein: CASSLGTPGDEQFF
CDR3 DNA: TGTGCCAGCTCACTCGGGACTCCTGGCGATGAGCAGTTCTTC

D gene: .
clone size: once
V gene: TRBV19
J gene: TRBJ1-5
CDR3 protein: CASSIGGGGNQPQHF
CDR3 DNA: TGTGCCAGTAGTATTGGGGGAGGCGGCAATCAGCCCCAGCATTTT

D gene: .
clone size: .
V gene: TRBV7-3
J gene: TRBJ1-2
CDR3 protein: CASSLSRDGYGYTF
CDR3 DNA: TGTGCCAGCAGCTTATCCCGGGACGGCTATGGCTACACCTTC

D gene: .
clone size: .
V gene: TRBV18
J gene: TRBJ1-6
CDR3 protein: CASSHSRKGSNSPLHF
CDR3 DNA: TGTGCCAGCTCACACTCACGGAAGGGATCTAATTCACCCCTCCACTTT

D gene: .
clone size: .
V gene: TRBV19
J gene: TRBJ2-2
CDR3 protein: CASSRTELNTGELFF
CDR3 DNA: TGTGCCAGTAGCCGGACAGAGCTTAACACCGGGGAGCTGTTTTTT

D gene: .
clone size: .
V gene: TRBV2
J gene: TRBJ1-5
CDR3 protein: CASSAWGEGFQPQHF
CDR3 DNA: TGTGCCAGCAGCGCCTGGGGGGAGGGCTTTCAGCCCCAGCATTTT

D gene: .
clone size: .
V gene: TRBV28
J gene: TRBJ1-4
CDR3 protein: CASTFRDGDEKLFF
CDR3 DNA: TGTGCCAGCACCTTCCGGGACGGGGATGAAAAACTGTTTTTT

D gene: .
clone size: .
V gene: TRBV6-5
J gene: TRBJ2-4
CDR3 protein: CASIYPAGAKNIQYF
CDR3 DNA: TGTGCCAGCATCTACCCCGCGGGGGCCAAAAACATTCAGTACTTC

D gene: TRBD1
clone size: .
V gene: TRBV7-6
J gene: TRBJ1-2
CDR3 protein: CASSLGTGSYGYTF
CDR3 DNA: TGTGCCAGCAGCCTAGGGACAGGGAGCTATGGCTACACCTTC

D gene: .
clone size: once
V gene: TRBV12-3/TRBV12-4
J gene: TRBJ1-2
CDR3 protein: CASSPGVRGYTF
CDR3 DNA: TGTGCCAGCAGTCCCGGGGTAAGGGGCTACACCTTC

D gene: .
clone size: .
V gene: TRBV7-2
J gene: TRBJ1-6
CDR3 protein: CASSLDGPGSPLHF
CDR3 DNA: TGTGCCAGCAGCTTAGACGGGCCCGGTTCACCCCTCCACTTT

D gene: TRBD1
clone size: .
V gene: TRBV18
J gene: TRBJ1-2
CDR3 protein: CASSPDRGNYGYTF
CDR3 DNA: TGTGCCAGCTCACCCGACAGGGGTAACTATGGCTACACCTTC

D gene: .
clone size: .
V gene: TRBV2
J gene: TRBJ2-1
CDR3 protein: CATGRSSYNEQFF
CDR3 DNA: TGTGCCACAGGACGTAGCTCCTACAATGAGCAGTTCTTC

D gene: .
clone size: .
V gene: TRBV18
J gene: TRBJ2-5
CDR3 protein: CASSQGGQETQYF
CDR3 DNA: TGTGCCAGCTCACAGGGGGGACAAGAGACCCAGTACTTC

D gene: .
clone size: .
V gene: TRBV5-5
J gene: TRBJ1-1
CDR3 protein: CASSLTYYTEAFF
CDR3 DNA: TGTGCCAGCAGCTTGACCTACTACACTGAAGCTTTCTTT